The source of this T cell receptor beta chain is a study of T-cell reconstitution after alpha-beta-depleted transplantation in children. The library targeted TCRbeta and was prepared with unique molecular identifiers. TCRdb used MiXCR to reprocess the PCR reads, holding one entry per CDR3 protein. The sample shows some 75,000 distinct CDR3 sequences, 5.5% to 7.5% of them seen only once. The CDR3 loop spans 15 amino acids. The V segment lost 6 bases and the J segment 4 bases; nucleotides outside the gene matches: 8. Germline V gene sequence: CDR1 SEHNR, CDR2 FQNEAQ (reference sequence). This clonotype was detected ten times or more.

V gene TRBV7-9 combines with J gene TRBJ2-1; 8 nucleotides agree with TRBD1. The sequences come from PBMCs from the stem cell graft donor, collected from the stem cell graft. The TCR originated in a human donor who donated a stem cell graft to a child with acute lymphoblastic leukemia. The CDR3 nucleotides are TGTGCCAGCAGTTACCGACAGGGGCAGTACAATGAGCAGTTCTTC. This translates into CASSYRQGQYNEQFF.